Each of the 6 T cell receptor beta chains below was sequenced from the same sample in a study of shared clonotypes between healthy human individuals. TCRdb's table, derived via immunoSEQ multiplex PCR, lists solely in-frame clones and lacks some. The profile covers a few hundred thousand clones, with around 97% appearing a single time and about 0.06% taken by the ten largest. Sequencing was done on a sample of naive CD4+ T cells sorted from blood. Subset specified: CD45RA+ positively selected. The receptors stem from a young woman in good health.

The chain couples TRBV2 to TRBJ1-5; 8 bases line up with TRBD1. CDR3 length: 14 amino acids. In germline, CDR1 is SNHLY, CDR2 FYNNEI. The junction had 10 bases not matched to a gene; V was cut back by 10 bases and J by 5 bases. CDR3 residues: CATSGGTTDQPQHF. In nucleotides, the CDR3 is TGTGCCACCTCAGGGGGCACGACGGATCAGCCCCAGCATTTT.

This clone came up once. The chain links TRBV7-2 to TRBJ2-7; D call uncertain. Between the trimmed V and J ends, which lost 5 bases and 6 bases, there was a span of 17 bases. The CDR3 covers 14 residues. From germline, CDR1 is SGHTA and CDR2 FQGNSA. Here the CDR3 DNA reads TGTGCCAGCAGCCCTGGACCAAATTCGGTCGAGCAGTACTTC. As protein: CASSPGPNSVEQYF.

The CDR3 DNA reads as TGTGCCAGCAGCGGAGGACAGGAGAACACTGAAGCTTTCTTT. As protein: CASSGGQENTEAFF. The chain recombines TRBV27 with TRBJ1-1; 7 nucleotides align to TRBD1. The CDR3 length is 14 residues. Germline CDR1 is MNHEY and CDR2 is SMNVEV (reference sequence). J gave up 1 base and V 6 bases, and 5 bases lay outside the gene matches.

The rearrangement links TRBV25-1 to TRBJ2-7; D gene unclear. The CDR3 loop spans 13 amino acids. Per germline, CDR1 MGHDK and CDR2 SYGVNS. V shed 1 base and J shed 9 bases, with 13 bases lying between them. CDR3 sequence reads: CASSESPRSAQYF. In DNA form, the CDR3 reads TGTGCCAGCAGTGAATCCCCCCGTTCCGCGCAGTACTTC.

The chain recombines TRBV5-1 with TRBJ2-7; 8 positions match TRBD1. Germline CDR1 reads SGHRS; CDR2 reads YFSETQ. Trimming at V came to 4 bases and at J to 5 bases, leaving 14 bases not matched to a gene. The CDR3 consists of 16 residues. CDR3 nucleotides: TGCGCCAGCAGCCGACCCGACAGGGGAATTTCCCACGAGCAGTACTTC. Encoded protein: CASSRPDRGISHEQYF.

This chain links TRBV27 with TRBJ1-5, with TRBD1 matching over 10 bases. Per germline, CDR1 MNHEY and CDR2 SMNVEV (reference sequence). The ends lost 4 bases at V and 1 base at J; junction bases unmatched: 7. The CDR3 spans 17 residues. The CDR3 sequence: CASSSITGQGSNQPQHF. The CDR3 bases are TGTGCCAGCAGTTCTATAACGGGACAGGGGAGCAATCAGCCCCAGCATTTT.